The 16 T cell receptor beta chains below were found in one sample sequenced in a study of blood T cell repertoires in COVID-19. Profiling relied on immunoSEQ multiplex PCR, and the TCRdb table lists in-frame clones only, not all of them. The sample has under 65,000 clones, over 75% seen once. Sequences were obtained from peripheral blood. The receptors come from an elderly man in a cohort sampled during active COVID-19.

The chain uses TRBV30 and TRBJ1-6; 8 positions agree with TRBD1. The germline gives CDR1 GTSNPN, CDR2 SVGIG (reference sequence). V lost 5 bases and J lost 7; bases outside the gene matches: 4. This CDR3 contains 13 residues. CDR3 coding DNA: TGTGCCTGGGGGGGACAGGTCAATTCACCCCTCCACTTT. Protein product: CAWGGQVNSPLHF. The full variable domain, its missing parts supplied by reference TRBV30 and TRBJ1-6, is SQTIHQWPATLVQPVGSPLSLECTVEGTSNPNLYWYRQAAGRGLQLLFYSVGIGQISSEVPQNLSASRPQDRQFILSSKKLLLSDSGFYLCAWGGQVNSPLHFGNGTRLTVT.

CDR3 residues: CASSPQTGHTEAFF. The CDR3 DNA reads as TGTGCCAGCAGCCCCCAGACAGGGCACACTGAAGCTTTCTTT. The gene calls are TRBV7-8 and TRBJ1-1, with 7 bases matching TRBD1. The CDR3 contains 14 residues. Germline lookup yields CDR1 SGHVS and CDR2 FQNEAQ. V shed 5 bases and J 3 bases; nucleotides not matched to a gene: 6.

J is TRBJ2-3 and V is TRBV3-1 (or the pseudogene TRBV3-2), with 11 bases matching TRBD2. Germline V gene sequence: CDR1 LGHDT, CDR2 YNNKEL (reference sequence). Trimming cost V 6 bases and J 1 base; bases outside gene matches: 9. The CDR3 is 17 amino acids. This CDR3 reads CASSLAGGPSGTDTQYF. DNA of the CDR3: TGTGCCAGCAGTTTAGCGGGAGGGCCCTCGGGCACAGATACGCAGTATTTT.

The chain uses TRBV6-2 or TRBV6-3 and TRBJ2-1, with 12 bases aligning to TRBD1. The CDR3 consists of 15 residues. Germline V gene data show CDR1 as MNHEY and CDR2 as SVGEGT. V gave up 5 bases and J gave up 6 bases; unmatched junction bases: 5. Written as DNA, the CDR3 is TGTGCCAGCAGTAGCCGGGACAGGGGGCGCAATGAGCAGTTCTTC. Translated: CASSSRDRGRNEQFF.

CDR3 protein: CASRPTGGDYGYTF. As DNA, the CDR3 is TGTGCCAGCAGACCAACAGGGGGCGACTATGGCTACACCTTC. The rearrangement uses TRBV6-6 and TRBJ1-2; 9 bases are shared with TRBD1. The V gene end was trimmed by 6 bases and the J gene end by 3 bases; junction bases not matched to a gene: 5. Germline assignment: CDR1 MNHNY and CDR2 SVGAGI (reference sequence). The CDR3 runs 14 residues.

This chain uses TRBV10-3 with TRBJ2-7; maybe TRBD2 (6 bases). The CDR3 sequence is 14 residues long. Trimming took off 6 bases at V and 3 bases at J, with 15 bases between the two ends. Germline CDR1 reads ENHRY; CDR2 reads SYGVKD. This chain's CDR3 is CAIRNGTSHYEQYF. The CDR3 DNA sequence: TGTGCCATCAGAAACGGGACTTCCCACTACGAGCAGTACTTC.

The table lists this clone with a few counts. V and J are TRBV5-6 and TRBJ2-2; possibly TRBD2 for D (6 bases). V lost 5 bases and J 7 bases, leaving 15 bases between the germline ends. Germline V lookup: CDR1 SGHDT, CDR2 YYEEEE. The CDR3 sequence is 14 residues long. This CDR3 is CASRARGDGGELFF. As DNA, the CDR3 is TGTGCCAGCAGGGCGCGGGGCGATGGCGGGGAGCTGTTTTTT.

The chain recombines TRBV27 with TRBJ1-1, with a tentative D call TRBD1 (6 bases). CDR1 is MNHEY, CDR2 SMNVEV, per germline (reference sequence). The CDR3 totals 14 residues. V lost 7 bases to trimming and J lost 1 base, with 13 bases between them. The DNA for the CDR3 is TGTGCCAGCAATGCAGGGGTCGGGAACACTGAAGCTTTCTTT. This codes for CASNAGVGNTEAFF.

This rearrangement joins TRBV6-5 to TRBJ1-3, with 7 bases fitting TRBD1. This CDR3 has 14 amino acids. V gave up 7 bases and J gave up 3 bases; unmatched junction bases: 6. Germline lookup yields CDR1 MNHEY and CDR2 SVGAGI. CDR3 in amino acids: CASKVTGVGNTIYF. CDR3 nucleotide sequence: TGTGCCAGCAAAGTAACAGGGGTTGGAAACACCATATATTTT.

The gene calls are TRBV5-1 and TRBJ2-3; TRBD1 matches at 9 bases. This CDR3 spans 19 amino acids. V was clipped by 4 bases and J by 1 base; unmatched bases: 16. From germline, CDR1 is SGHRS and CDR2 YFSETQ. The CDR3 sequence: CASSGGTGGLSGGTDTQYF. CDR3 nucleotide sequence: TGCGCCAGCAGCGGAGGAACAGGGGGCTTATCCGGGGGCACAGATACGCAGTATTTT.

V and J are TRBV5-1 and TRBJ2-7; TRBD1 might be the D (5 bases). The length of the CDR3 is 13 residues. From germline, CDR1 is SGHRS and CDR2 YFSETQ. Trimming left V 4 bases short and J 6 bases short, with 14 bases between. This CDR3 is CASSRTSNGEQYF. CDR3 bases: TGCGCCAGCAGCAGGACATCTAACGGCGAGCAGTACTTC.

The chain recombines TRBV6-2 or TRBV6-3 with TRBJ2-4; D may be TRBD1 (5 bases). Germline assignment: CDR1 MNHEY and CDR2 SVGEGT. CDR3 length: 15 amino acids. V dropped 2 bases and J dropped 0 bases, with 8 bases sitting between them. CDR3 residues: CASSYPGIAKNIQYF. In DNA, the CDR3 is TGTGCCAGCAGTTACCCAGGGATAGCCAAAAACATTCAGTACTTC.

J is TRBJ1-2 and V is TRBV12-3 or TRBV12-4, with D possibly matching TRBD1 (5 bases). There are 13 residues in the CDR3. Trimming pared 3 bases from V and 6 bases from J, leaving 11 bases between. CDR3 DNA: TGTGCCAGCAGTTTGAGACAGAGAGATGGCTACACCTTC. Amino acid sequence: CASSLRQRDGYTF.

This chain uses TRBV12-3 or TRBV12-4 with TRBJ2-3, with unresolved D. The germline V and J ends were trimmed by 7 bases and 2 bases, with 4 bases remaining between them. The CDR3 covers 11 residues. DNA of the CDR3: TGTGCCAGCACCTTCACAGATACGCAGTATTTT. This translates into CASTFTDTQYF.

The V call is TRBV18, the J call TRBJ2-5, with 7 bases fitting TRBD1. This CDR3 is 12 amino acids long. Looked up from germline, CDR1 is KGHSH and CDR2 is LQKENI. V shed 8 bases and J 4 bases; nucleotides not matched to a gene: 4. CDR3 region: CASRQGGETQYF. CDR3 coding DNA: TGTGCCAGCCGACAGGGCGGAGAGACCCAGTACTTC.

This sequence joins TRBV19 and TRBJ2-1; D is perhaps TRBD2 (6 bases). Germline lookup yields CDR1 LNHDA and CDR2 SQIVND (reference sequence). The CDR3 contains 16 residues. Trimming pared 3 bases from V and 0 bases from J, leaving 12 bases between. CDR3 loop: CASSIPGGASYNEQFF. CDR3 sequence (DNA): TGTGCCAGTAGTATCCCTGGAGGGGCCTCCTACAATGAGCAGTTCTTC.